The TCR beta chain described here comes from a study of control samples from healthy donors and cancer patients. Germline V gene lookup returns CDR1 LGHNA and CDR2 YNFKEQ. The CDR3 covers 13 residues. V gave up 3 bases and J gave up 6 bases, with 10 bases separating them. Here immunoSEQ multiplex PCR was the method, and the copy in TCRdb shows in-frame clones only, minus some. The sample has 90,000 to 100,000 clones, roughly 83% seen once. The V gene is TRBV4-2, the J gene TRBJ2-3; D may be TRBD1 or TRBD2 (5 bases each). Sample: PBMCs. This TCR came from a man aged 70 or older with lung cancer. CDR3 loop: CASSQGDRDTQYF. The CDR3 nucleotides read TGTGCCAGCAGCCAGGGGGACCGGGATACGCAGTATTTT.